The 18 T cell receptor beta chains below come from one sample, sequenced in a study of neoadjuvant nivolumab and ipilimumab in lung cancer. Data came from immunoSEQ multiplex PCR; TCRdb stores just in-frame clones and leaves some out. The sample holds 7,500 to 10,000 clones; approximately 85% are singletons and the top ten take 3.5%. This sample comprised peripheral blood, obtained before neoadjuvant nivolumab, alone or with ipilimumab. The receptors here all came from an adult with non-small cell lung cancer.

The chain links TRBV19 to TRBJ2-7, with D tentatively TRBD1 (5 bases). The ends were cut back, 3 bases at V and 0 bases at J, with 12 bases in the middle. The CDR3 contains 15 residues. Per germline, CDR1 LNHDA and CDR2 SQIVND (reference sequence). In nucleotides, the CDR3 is TGTGCCAGTAGTATTGGTCAGGGAAACTCCTACGAGCAGTACTTC. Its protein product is CASSIGQGNSYEQYF.

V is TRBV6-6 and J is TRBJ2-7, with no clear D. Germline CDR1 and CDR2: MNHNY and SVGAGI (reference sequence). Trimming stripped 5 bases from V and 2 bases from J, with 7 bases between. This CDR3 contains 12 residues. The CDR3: CASSPSTYEQYF. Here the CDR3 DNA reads TGTGCCAGCAGTCCCAGTACCTACGAGCAGTACTTC.

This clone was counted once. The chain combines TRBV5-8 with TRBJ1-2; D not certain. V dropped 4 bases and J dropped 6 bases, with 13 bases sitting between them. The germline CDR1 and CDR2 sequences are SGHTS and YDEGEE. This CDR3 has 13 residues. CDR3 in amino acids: CASSHLEENGYTF. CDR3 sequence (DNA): TGTGCCAGCAGCCATCTAGAGGAGAATGGCTACACCTTC. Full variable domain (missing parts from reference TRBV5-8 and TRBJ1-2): EAGVTQSPTHLIKTRGQQATLRCSPISGHTSVYWYQQALGLGLQFLLWYDEGEERNRGNFPPRFSGRQFPNYSSELNVNALELEDSALYLCASSHLEENGYTFGSGTRLTVV.

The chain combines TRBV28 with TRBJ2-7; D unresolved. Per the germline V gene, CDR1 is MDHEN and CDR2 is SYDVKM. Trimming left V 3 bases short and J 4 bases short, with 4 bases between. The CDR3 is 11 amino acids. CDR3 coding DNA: TGTGCCAGCAGTTTTCAGTACGAGCAGTACTTC. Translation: CASSFQYEQYF.

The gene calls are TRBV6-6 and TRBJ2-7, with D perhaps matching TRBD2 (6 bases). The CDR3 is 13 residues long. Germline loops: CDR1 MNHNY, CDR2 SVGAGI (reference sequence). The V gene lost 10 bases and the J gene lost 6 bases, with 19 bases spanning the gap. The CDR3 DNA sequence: TGTGCCACCGGTTCTATTCCCGGGGGCGAGCAGTACTTC. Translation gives CATGSIPGGEQYF.

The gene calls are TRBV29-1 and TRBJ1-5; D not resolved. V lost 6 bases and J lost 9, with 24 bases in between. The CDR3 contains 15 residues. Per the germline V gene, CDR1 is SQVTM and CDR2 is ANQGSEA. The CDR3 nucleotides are TGCAGCGTCTCTCCCGGCGGGGTTTTGGGTGGGCCCCAGCATTTT. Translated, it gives CSVSPGGVLGGPQHF.

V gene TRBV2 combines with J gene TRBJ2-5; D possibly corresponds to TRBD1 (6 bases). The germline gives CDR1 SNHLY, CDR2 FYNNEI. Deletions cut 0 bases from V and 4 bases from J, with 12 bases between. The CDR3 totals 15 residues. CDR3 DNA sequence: TGTGCCAGCAGTGAAGCGTCAGGGGTCGGAGAGACCCAGTACTTC. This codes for CASSEASGVGETQYF.

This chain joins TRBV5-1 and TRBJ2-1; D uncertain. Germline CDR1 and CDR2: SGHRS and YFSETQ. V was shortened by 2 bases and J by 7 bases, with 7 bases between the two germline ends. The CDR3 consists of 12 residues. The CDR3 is CASSFNHNEQFF. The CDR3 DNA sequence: TGCGCCAGCAGCTTTAATCATAATGAGCAGTTCTTC.

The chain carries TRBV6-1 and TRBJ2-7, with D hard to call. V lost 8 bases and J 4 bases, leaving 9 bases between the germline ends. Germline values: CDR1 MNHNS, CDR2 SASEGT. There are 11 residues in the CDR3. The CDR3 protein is CASSGRYEQYF. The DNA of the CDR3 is TGTGCCAGCTCGGGTAGATACGAGCAGTACTTC.

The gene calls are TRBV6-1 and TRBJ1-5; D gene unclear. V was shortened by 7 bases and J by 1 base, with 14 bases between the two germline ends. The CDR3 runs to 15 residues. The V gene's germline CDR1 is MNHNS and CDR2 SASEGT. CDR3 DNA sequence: TGTGCCAGCAATGAGGGCCAGTTGAGCAATCAGCCCCAGCATTTT. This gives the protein CASNEGQLSNQPQHF.

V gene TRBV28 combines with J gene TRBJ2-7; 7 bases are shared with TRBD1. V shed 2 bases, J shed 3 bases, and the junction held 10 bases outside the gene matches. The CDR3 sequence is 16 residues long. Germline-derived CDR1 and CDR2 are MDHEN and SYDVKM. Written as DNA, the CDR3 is TGTGCCAGCAGTTTACTCCCTGGGACAGACTTCTACGAGCAGTACTTC. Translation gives CASSLLPGTDFYEQYF.

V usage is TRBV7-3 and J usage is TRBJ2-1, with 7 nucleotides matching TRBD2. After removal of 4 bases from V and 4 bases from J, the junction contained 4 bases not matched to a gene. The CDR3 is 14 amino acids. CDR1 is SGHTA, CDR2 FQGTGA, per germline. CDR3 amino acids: CASSSSGPYNEQFF. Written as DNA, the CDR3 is TGTGCCAGCAGCTCTAGCGGCCCTTACAATGAGCAGTTCTTC.

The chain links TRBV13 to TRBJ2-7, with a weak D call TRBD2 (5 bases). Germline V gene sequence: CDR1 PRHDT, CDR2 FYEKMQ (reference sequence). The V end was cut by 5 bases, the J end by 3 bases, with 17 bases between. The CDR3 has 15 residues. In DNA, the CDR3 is TGTGCCAGCAGCCCAACTAGGGCGAGCGTCTACGAGCAGTACTTC. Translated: CASSPTRASVYEQYF.

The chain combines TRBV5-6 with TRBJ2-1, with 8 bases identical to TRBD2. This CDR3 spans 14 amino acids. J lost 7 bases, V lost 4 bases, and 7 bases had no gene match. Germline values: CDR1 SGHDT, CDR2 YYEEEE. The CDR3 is CASSKREGGNEQFF. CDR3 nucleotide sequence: TGTGCCAGCAGCAAACGGGAGGGTGGGAATGAGCAGTTCTTC.

CDR3 sequence reads: CASSKVAVGETQYF. As DNA, the CDR3 is TGTGCCAGCAGCAAAGTGGCAGTCGGGGAGACCCAGTACTTC. V is TRBV7-9 and J is TRBJ2-5; D not resolved. CDR3 length: 14 residues. Germline V gene sequence: CDR1 SEHNR, CDR2 FQNEAQ (reference sequence). Trimming removed 5 bases at V and 5 bases at J, with 15 bases between.

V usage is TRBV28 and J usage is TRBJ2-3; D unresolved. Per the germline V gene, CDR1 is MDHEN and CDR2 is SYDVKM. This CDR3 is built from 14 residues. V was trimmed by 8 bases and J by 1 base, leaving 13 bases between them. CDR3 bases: TGTGCCAGCCGCCGGCGTGGGCGCACAGATACGCAGTATTTT. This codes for CASRRRGRTDTQYF.

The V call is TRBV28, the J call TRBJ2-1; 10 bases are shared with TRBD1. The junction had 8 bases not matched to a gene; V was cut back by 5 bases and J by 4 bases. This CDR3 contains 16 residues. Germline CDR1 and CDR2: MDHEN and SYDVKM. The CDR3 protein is CASSPRTGGPYNEQFF. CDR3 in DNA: TGTGCCAGCAGTCCCAGGACAGGGGGGCCATACAATGAGCAGTTCTTC.

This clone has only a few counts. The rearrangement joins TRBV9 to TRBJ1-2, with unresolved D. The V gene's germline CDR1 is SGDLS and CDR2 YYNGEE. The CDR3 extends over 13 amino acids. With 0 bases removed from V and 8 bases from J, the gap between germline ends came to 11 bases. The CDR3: CASSVASLAGYTF. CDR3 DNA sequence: TGTGCCAGCAGCGTAGCGTCACTCGCCGGCTACACCTTC.